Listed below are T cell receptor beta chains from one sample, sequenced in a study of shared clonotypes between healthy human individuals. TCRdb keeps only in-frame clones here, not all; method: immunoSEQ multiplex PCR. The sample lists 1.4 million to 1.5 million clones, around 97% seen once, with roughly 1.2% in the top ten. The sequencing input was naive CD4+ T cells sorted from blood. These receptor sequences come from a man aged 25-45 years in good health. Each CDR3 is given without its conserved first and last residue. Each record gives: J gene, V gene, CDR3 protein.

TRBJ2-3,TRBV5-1,ASSLVQLTDTQY
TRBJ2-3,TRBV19,ASSMVSVTDTQY
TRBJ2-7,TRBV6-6,ASRSLYEQY
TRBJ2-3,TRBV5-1,ASSLVGGPSTDTQY
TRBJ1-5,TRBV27,ASSLYRPGQPQH
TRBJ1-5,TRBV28,ASSSSGSAGGQPQH
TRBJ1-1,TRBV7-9,ASSLASPGPEAF
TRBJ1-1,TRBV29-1,SGLGPQGTEAF
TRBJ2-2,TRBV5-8,ASSLTGRNTGELF
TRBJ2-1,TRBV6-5,ASSYVRRGHEQF
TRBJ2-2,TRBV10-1,ASSENRGGGTGELF
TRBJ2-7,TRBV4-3,ASSVIRGDSYEQY
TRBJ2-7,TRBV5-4,ASSSGPGQSYEQY
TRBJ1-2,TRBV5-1,ASSLGHVGGYT
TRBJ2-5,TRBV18,ASSLTRDSFQETQY
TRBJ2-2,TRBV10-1,ASKSGNTGELF
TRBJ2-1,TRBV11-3,ASSSGGSSYNEQF